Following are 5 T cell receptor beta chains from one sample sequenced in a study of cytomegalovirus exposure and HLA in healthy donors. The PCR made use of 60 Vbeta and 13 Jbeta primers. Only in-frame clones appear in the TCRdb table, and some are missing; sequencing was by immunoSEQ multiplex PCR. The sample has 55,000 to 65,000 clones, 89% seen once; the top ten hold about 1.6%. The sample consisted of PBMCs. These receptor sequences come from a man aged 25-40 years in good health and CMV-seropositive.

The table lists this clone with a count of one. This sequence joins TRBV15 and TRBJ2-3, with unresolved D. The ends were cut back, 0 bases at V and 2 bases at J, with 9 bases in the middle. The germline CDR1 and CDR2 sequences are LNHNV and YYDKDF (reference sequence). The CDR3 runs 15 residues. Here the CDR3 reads CATSRDDMSTDTQYF. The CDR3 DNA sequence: TGTGCCACCAGCAGAGATGACATGTCCACAGATACGCAGTATTTT.

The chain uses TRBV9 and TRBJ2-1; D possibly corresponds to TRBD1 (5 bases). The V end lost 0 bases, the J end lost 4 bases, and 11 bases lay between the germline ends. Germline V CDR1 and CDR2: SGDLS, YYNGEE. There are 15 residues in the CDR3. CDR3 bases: TGTGCCAGCAGCGTAGAAGAGGACATTTACAATGAGCAGTTCTTC. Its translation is CASSVEEDIYNEQFF. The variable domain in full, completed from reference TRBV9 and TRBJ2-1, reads DSGVTQTPKHLITATGQRVTLRCSPRSGDLSVYWYQQSLDQGLQFLIQYYNGEERAKGNILERFSAQQFPDLHSELNLSSLELGDSALYFCASSVEEDIYNEQFFGPGTRLTVL.

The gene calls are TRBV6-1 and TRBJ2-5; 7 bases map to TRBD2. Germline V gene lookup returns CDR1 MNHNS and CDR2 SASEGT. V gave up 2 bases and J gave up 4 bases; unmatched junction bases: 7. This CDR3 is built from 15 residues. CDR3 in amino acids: CASSELREILETQYF. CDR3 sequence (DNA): TGTGCCAGCAGTGAACTGCGGGAGATCCTAGAGACCCAGTACTTC.

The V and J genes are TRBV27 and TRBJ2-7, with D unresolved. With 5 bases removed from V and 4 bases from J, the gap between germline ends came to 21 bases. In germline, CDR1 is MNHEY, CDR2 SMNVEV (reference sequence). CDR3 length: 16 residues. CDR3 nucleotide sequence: TGTGCCAGCAGTGCATCCTCCCCACTCCTAGGATACGAGCAGTACTTC. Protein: CASSASSPLLGYEQYF.

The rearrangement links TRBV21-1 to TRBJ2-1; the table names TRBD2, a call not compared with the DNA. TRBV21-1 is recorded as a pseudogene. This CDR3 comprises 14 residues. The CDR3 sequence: CASNLAGAHNEQFF. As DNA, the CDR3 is TGTGCCAGCAACCTAGCGGGAGCTCACAATGAGCAGTTCTTC.